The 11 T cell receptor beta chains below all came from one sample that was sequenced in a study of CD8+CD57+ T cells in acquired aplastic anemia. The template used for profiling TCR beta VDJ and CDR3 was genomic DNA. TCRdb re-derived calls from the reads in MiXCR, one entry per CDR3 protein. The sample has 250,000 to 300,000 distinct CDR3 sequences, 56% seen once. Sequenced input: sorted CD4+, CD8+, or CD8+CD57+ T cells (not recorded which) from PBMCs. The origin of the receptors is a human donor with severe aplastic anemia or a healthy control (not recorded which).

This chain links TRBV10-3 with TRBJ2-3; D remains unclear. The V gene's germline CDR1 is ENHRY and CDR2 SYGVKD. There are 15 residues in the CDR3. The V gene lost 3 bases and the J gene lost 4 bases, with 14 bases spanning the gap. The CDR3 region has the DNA TGTGCCATCAGTGAAAAGACATCTTCCTCAGATACGCAGTATTTT. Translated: CAISEKTSSSDTQYF.

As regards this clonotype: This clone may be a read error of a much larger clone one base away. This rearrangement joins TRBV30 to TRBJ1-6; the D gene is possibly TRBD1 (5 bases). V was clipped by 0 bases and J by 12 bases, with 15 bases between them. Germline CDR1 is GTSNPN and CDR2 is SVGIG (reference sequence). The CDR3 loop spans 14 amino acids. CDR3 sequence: CAWSVPGGWRPLHF. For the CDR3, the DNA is TGTGCCTGGAGTGTCCCGGGGGGATGGAGACCCCTCCACTTT.

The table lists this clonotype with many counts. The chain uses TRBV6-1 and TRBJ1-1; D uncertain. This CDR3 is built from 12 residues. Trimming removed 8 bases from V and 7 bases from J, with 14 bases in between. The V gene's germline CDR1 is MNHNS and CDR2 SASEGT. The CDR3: CASELEGGEAFF. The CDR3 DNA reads TGTGCCAGCGAACTAGAGGGCGGTGAAGCTTTCTTT.

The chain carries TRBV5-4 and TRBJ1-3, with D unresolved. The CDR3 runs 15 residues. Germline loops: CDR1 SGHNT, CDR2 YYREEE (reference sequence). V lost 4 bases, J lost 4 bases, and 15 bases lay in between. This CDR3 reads CASSSELPPGNTIYF. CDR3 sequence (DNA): TGTGCCAGCAGCAGCGAATTACCGCCCGGAAACACCATATATTTT. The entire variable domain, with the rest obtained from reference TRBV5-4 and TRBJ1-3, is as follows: ETGVTQSPTHLIKTRGQQVTLRCSSQSGHNTVSWYQQALGQGPQFIFQYYREEENGRGNFPPRFSGLQFPNYSSELNVNALELDDSALYLCASSSELPPGNTIYFGEGSWLTVV.

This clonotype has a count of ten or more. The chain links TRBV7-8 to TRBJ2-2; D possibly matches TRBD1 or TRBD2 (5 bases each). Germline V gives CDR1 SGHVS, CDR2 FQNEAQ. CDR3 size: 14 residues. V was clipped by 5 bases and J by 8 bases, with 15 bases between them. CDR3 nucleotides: TGTGCCAGCAGCCGGGACCACGGTGGAGGGGAGCTGTTTTTT. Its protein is CASSRDHGGGELFF.

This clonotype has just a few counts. The CDR3 region is CASSLAGMGSTEAFF. The CDR3 nucleotides read TGTGCCAGCAGCTTAGCGGGGATGGGGAGCACTGAAGCTTTCTTT. The V gene is TRBV11-3, the J gene TRBJ1-1; D is undetermined. The CDR3 length is 15 residues. Per germline, CDR1 SGHNT and CDR2 YENEEA. Trimming removed 1 base from V and 4 bases from J, with 13 bases in between.

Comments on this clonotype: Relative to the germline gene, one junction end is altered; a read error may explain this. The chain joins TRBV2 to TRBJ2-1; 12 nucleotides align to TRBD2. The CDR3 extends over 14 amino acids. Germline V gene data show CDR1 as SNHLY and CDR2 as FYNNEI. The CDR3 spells CASRPTTSGRNSHF. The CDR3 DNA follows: TGTGCCAGCAGGCCCACGACTAGCGGGAGAAATAGTCATTTC.

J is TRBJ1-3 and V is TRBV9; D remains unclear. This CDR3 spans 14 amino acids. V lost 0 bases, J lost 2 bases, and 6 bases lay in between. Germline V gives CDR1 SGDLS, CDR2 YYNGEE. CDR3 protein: CASSVVSAGNTIYF. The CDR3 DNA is TGTGCCAGCAGCGTAGTATCCGCTGGAAACACCATATATTTT.

CDR3 nucleotides: TGTGCCAGCAGGTTTACATTCGGGGGCTCTGGAAACACCATATATTTT. The encoded protein is CASRFTFGGSGNTIYF. The chain is built from TRBV7-3 and TRBJ1-3; TRBD1 might be the D (5 bases). V gave up 6 bases and J gave up 0 bases, with 15 bases separating them. Looked up from germline, CDR1 is SGHTA and CDR2 is FQGTGA. This CDR3 has 16 residues.

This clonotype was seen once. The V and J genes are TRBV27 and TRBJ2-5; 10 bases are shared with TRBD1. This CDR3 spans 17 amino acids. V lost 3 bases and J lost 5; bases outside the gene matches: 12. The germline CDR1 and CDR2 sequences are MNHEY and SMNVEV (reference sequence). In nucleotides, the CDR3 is TGTGCCAGCAGTTTTGCGTTTAGGGACAGGGGAGAGGAGACCCAGTACTTC. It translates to CASSFAFRDRGEETQYF.

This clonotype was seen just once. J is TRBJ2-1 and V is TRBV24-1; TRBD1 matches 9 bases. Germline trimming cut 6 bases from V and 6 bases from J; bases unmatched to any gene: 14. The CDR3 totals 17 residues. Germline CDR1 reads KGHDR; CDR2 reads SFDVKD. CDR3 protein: CATSSPTGTGNPNEQFF. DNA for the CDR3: TGTGCCACCAGTTCACCCACCGGGACAGGGAATCCCAATGAGCAGTTCTTC.